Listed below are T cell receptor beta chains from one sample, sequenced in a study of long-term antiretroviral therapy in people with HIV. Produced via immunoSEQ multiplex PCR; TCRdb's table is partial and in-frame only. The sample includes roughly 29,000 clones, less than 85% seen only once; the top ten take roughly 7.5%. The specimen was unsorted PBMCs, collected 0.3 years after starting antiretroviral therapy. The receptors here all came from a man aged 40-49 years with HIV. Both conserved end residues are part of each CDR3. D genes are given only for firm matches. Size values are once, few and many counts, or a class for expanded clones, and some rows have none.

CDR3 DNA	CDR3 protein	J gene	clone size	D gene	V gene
TGTGCCAGCAGCCCACCGGGAGGCGAGCAGTACTTC	CASSPPGGEQYF	TRBJ2-7	-	TRBD2	TRBV7-3
TGTGCCAGCAGTTACTCGCCAGCCGGGGAACTGTTTTTT	CASSYSPAGELFF	TRBJ1-4	few	-	TRBV6-5
TGTGCCAGCAGCCAAAGGTCCCCCCCCGAGCAGTTCTTC	CASSQRSPPEQFF	TRBJ2-1	-	-	TRBV4-2
TGTGCCAGCAGCTTGGAGGGACTCTACAATGAGCAGTTCTTC	CASSLEGLYNEQFF	TRBJ2-1	-	-	TRBV5-8
TGTGCCAGCAGCGTCTCCCCGGGAGCTTACAATGAGCAGTTCTTC	CASSVSPGAYNEQFF	TRBJ2-1	-	-	TRBV9
TGTGCCAGCAGTTTGTATACTCAGCCCCAGCATTTT	CASSLYTQPQHF	TRBJ1-5	once	-	TRBV28
TGCGCCAGCAGCCAAAGGGCAGCTTCTGGAAACACCATATATTTT	CASSQRAASGNTIYF	TRBJ1-3	-	-	TRBV4-3
TGTGCCAGCAGCTTCCGGCCCGGGAACACCGGGGAGCTGTTTTTT	CASSFRPGNTGELFF	TRBJ2-2	-	-	TRBV14
TGTGCCTGGAGTGCCTACAAGAACACTGAAGCTTTCTTT	CAWSAYKNTEAFF	TRBJ1-1	-	-	TRBV30
TGTGCCAGCAGGGCAGGGGTCTCCTACGAGCAGTACTTC	CASRAGVSYEQYF	TRBJ2-7	once	-	TRBV2
TGTGCCAGCAGCTTGGGGTCTAGCCCCCCCGGCACAGATACGCAGTATTTT	CASSLGSSPPGTDTQYF	TRBJ2-3	-	-	TRBV5-6
TGTGCCAGCAGACCTATGGGGGGGACGGGCGCAGATACGCAGTATTTT	CASRPMGGTGADTQYF	TRBJ2-3	-	TRBD2	TRBV7-8
TGCGCCAGCAGCCCCCAGGGGGCCTGGGGAAACACCATATATTTT	CASSPQGAWGNTIYF	TRBJ1-3	-	TRBD1	TRBV4-3
TGCGCCAGCAGAACAGGGGTCGGCTCCTACGAGCAGTACTTC	CASRTGVGSYEQYF	TRBJ2-7	-	TRBD1	TRBV5-1
TGCGCCAGCAGGGCGAGCGGGGGCGGTAACTACGAGCAGTACTTC	CASRASGGGNYEQYF	TRBJ2-7	once	TRBD2	TRBV10-2
TGTGCCAGCAGCTACATTCGGACAGGGGGAGGGCAAGAGACCCAGTACTTC	CASSYIRTGGGQETQYF	TRBJ2-5	-	TRBD1	TRBV5-6
TGTGCTAGCAGCCGGAGCGAGTCCACTGAAGCTTTCTTT	CASSRSESTEAFF	TRBJ1-1	-	-	TRBV7-7
TGCGCCAGCGGACAGTTTTATAATTCACCCCTCCACTTT	CASGQFYNSPLHF	TRBJ1-6	-	-	TRBV4-1
TGCGCCAGCAGGAGGGACAGGGGAACCGGGGAGCTGTTTTTT	CASRRDRGTGELFF	TRBJ2-2	-	TRBD1	TRBV4-3
TGCGCCAGCAGCATTCAACAGGAGAGACAAGAGACCCAGTACTTC	CASSIQQERQETQYF	TRBJ2-5	-	-	TRBV5-1
TGTGCCAGCAGAGGCCGAGTAGGGGTTAAGAAAAGCTCCTACGAGCAGTACTTC	CASRGRVGVKKSSYEQYF	TRBJ2-7	few	-	TRBV2
TGTGCCAGCAGCTCCCAACCGGGACAGGGGGCTGAAAAACTGTTTTTT	CASSSQPGQGAEKLFF	TRBJ1-4	-	TRBD1	TRBV7-2
TGTGCCAGCAGTTACGAAGTGACAACACAAGAGACCCAGTACTTC	CASSYEVTTQETQYF	TRBJ2-5	-	-	TRBV6-5
TGTGCCAGCAGTCTCGGGGGGACACAGGGGGACTATGGCTACACCTTC	CASSLGGTQGDYGYTF	TRBJ1-2	few	TRBD1	TRBV28
TGTGCCAGTGCGGGACAGGGGGCCTCATTCCTCTACGAGCAGTACTTC	CASAGQGASFLYEQYF	TRBJ2-7	-	TRBD1	TRBV19
TGTGCCAGCCGGTGGCCCGGGGCTAGCAATCAGCCCCAGCATTTT	CASRWPGASNQPQHF	TRBJ1-5	few	-	TRBV2
TGTGCCAGCTCACCGTCTGCAGGACAGGGGGTTTACGAGCAGTACTTC	CASSPSAGQGVYEQYF	TRBJ2-7	-	TRBD1	TRBV18
TGTGCCAGCAGCTTTCTGTACCAAGAGACCCAGTACTTC	CASSFLYQETQYF	TRBJ2-5	-	-	TRBV13
TGTGCCACCAGCAGAGCGGGACAGGGGAACTATGGCTACACCTTC	CATSRAGQGNYGYTF	TRBJ1-2	-	TRBD1	TRBV15
TGTGCCAGCAGCTTAGACCTGGCTAGCGTGGCAGATACGCAGTATTTT	CASSLDLASVADTQYF	TRBJ2-3	-	-	TRBV7-9
TGTGCCAGCAGCTTAGCGCCTACAGGGATCGGTAGGGACTATGGCTACACCTTC	CASSLAPTGIGRDYGYTF	TRBJ1-2	-	-	TRBV7-2
TGTGCCAGCAGCGGAGCGCAGGGGTTGAACTTC	CASSGAQGLNF	TRBJ2-7	-	-	TRBV9
TGTGCCTGGAGTGTACTAAAGAACACTGAAGCTTTCTTT	CAWSVLKNTEAFF	TRBJ1-1	few	-	TRBV30
TGTGCCAGCAGAGACGGATACACAGATACGCAGTATTTT	CASRDGYTDTQYF	TRBJ2-3	-	-	TRBV5-4
TGTGCCAGCTCACCGGGTAGGGCGGCTGAAGCTTTCTTT	CASSPGRAAEAFF	TRBJ1-1	-	-	TRBV18
TGTGCCAGCAGCTCTCCGAGGGGGGGCTCGGTTCTCTACGAGCAGTACTTC	CASSSPRGGSVLYEQYF	TRBJ2-7	-	-	TRBV28
TGTGCCAGCACCACCGGGTGGAGCACAGATACGCAGTATTTT	CASTTGWSTDTQYF	TRBJ2-3	-	-	TRBV6-5
TGTGCCAGCAGTCGGACTAGCGGCCCTTACAATGAGCAGTTCTTC	CASSRTSGPYNEQFF	TRBJ2-1	-	TRBD2	TRBV28
TGTGCCAGCAGCACAGAGTCCCGACACGAGCAGTACTTC	CASSTESRHEQYF	TRBJ2-7	-	-	TRBV5-4
TGTGCCAGCTCACCTTCTCGTGGGAGTAACACAGATACGCAGTATTTT	CASSPSRGSNTDTQYF	TRBJ2-3	once	-	TRBV18
TGCGCCAGCAGTCAATCAAGGGACAGGAGAAAAGAGACCCAGTACTTC	CASSQSRDRRKETQYF	TRBJ2-5	-	TRBD1	TRBV23-1
TGTGCCAGCAGCTTTAGCGGGGGGACCCAGAATGAGCAGTTCTTC	CASSFSGGTQNEQFF	TRBJ2-1	once	TRBD2	TRBV11-2
TGTGCCAGCAGCTTAGGGGCGTCGGGACTAGCGGGAGGAGGAGAGACCCAGTACTTC	CASSLGASGLAGGGETQYF	TRBJ2-5	-	TRBD2	TRBV7-7
TGCGCCAGCAGCCAAGAGGGCAGGGGGGGCAATCAGCCCCAGCATTTT	CASSQEGRGGNQPQHF	TRBJ1-5	-	TRBD1	TRBV4-1